These 21 T cell receptor beta chains were all obtained from the same sample, sequenced in a study of T cell responses to AZD1222 COVID-19 vaccine. Here immunoSEQ multiplex PCR was the method, and the copy in TCRdb shows in-frame clones only, minus some. The table includes about 130,000 clones, just under 95% detected once. The starting material was peripheral blood, obtained 28 days after the second AZD1222 dose. The receptor set was obtained from an adult who received the AZD1222 COVID-19 vaccine.

The chain joins TRBV7-9 to TRBJ1-2; D gene ambiguous. Germline lookup yields CDR1 SEHNR and CDR2 FQNEAQ (reference sequence). This CDR3 is built from 11 residues. The V end lost 5 bases, the J end lost 8 bases, and 9 bases lay between the germline ends. The CDR3 here is CASSPREGYTF. CDR3 DNA sequence: TGTGCCAGCAGCCCACGCGAGGGCTACACCTTC.

This rearrangement joins TRBV29-1 to TRBJ2-7, with 10 nucleotides matching TRBD2. Germline V gene sequence: CDR1 SQVTM, CDR2 ANQGSEA. The length of the CDR3 is 12 residues. CDR3 residues: CTISGGAGEQYF. The CDR3 DNA sequence: TGCACCATAAGCGGGGGGGCCGGCGAGCAGTACTTC.

This chain connects TRBV25-1 to TRBJ1-1, with D possibly TRBD1 on 5 matching bases. The CDR3 runs 16 residues. Trimming stripped 4 bases from V and 0 bases from J, with 15 bases between. In germline, CDR1 is MGHDK, CDR2 SYGVNS. The CDR3 nucleotides read TGTGCCAGCAGTGTTCCCCCCGGGGGTATGAACACTGAAGCTTTCTTT. Protein sequence: CASSVPPGGMNTEAFF. The full variable domain, its missing parts supplied by reference TRBV25-1 and TRBJ1-1, is EADIYQTPRYLVIGTGKKITLECSQTMGHDKMYWYQQDPGMELHLIHYSYGVNSTEKGDLSSESTVSRIRTEHFPLTLESARPSHTSQYLCASSVPPGGMNTEAFFGQGTRLTVV.

The chain employs TRBV5-8 and TRBJ1-4; 10 positions agree with TRBD1. After removal of 5 bases from V and 2 bases from J, the junction contained 9 bases not matched to a gene. This CDR3 is 17 amino acids long. Germline loops: CDR1 SGHTS, CDR2 YDEGEE. The CDR3 nucleotides are TGTGCCAGCAGTCCCGGGACAGGGGTCGCCACTAATGAAAAACTGTTTTTT. Its protein product is CASSPGTGVATNEKLFF.

The chain couples TRBV19 to TRBJ1-2, with D unresolved. The V gene lost 5 bases and the J gene lost 2 bases, with 12 bases spanning the gap. CDR3 length equals 14 residues. Germline V CDR1 and CDR2: LNHDA, SQIVND (reference sequence). CDR3 loop: CASSWEGTNYGYTF. CDR3 DNA: TGTGCCAGTAGTTGGGAGGGAACCAACTATGGCTACACCTTC.

CDR3 residues: CASSYNDRPRDGYTF. Written as DNA, the CDR3 is TGTGCCAGCAGTTACAATGACAGGCCTCGGGATGGCTACACCTTC. The chain carries TRBV6-5 and TRBJ1-2; D possibly corresponds to TRBD1 (6 bases). This CDR3 comprises 15 residues. Trimming removed 2 bases from V and 6 bases from J, with 16 bases in between. CDR1 is MNHEY and CDR2 is SVGAGI in the germline V gene.

The rearrangement joins TRBV7-9 to TRBJ2-1; D is unclear. The germline V gene encodes CDR1 SEHNR and CDR2 FQNEAQ (reference sequence). CDR3 length: 15 residues. Trimming removed 3 bases at V and 10 bases at J, with 19 bases between. The CDR3 region has the DNA TGTGCCAGCAGCTTCCCTTCCGGGTCCCAAGGAGAGCAGTTCTTC. Protein: CASSFPSGSQGEQFF.

The chain is built from TRBV14 and TRBJ2-7; D is unresolved. V shed 1 base and J shed 0 bases, with 10 bases lying between them. Germline-derived CDR1 and CDR2 are SGHDN and FVKESK. CDR3 length: 15 residues. This CDR3 reads CASSQVSGRSYEQYF. In nucleotides, the CDR3 is TGTGCCAGCAGCCAAGTTTCAGGACGCTCCTACGAGCAGTACTTC.

In its sample, this clone was seen once. This chain connects TRBV5-1 to TRBJ1-1, with TRBD1 as a possible D gene (5 bases). From germline, CDR1 is SGHRS and CDR2 YFSETQ. Trimming cost V 5 bases and J 0 bases, with 17 bases left between them. This CDR3 spans 16 amino acids. CDR3 DNA sequence: TGCGCCAGCAGGACCCAGCAGGGCCTCCTGAACACTGAAGCTTTCTTT. Its protein product is CASRTQQGLLNTEAFF.

The chain couples TRBV18 to TRBJ1-6, with TRBD1 matching 7 bases. From germline, CDR1 is KGHSH and CDR2 LQKENI. This CDR3 has 14 amino acids. V shed 6 bases, J shed 8 bases, and the junction held 7 bases outside the gene matches. CDR3 bases: TGTGCCAGCTCTCAGGGACAGAAAGATTCACCCCTCCACTTT. It encodes CASSQGQKDSPLHF. Complete variable domain (other parts from reference TRBV18 and TRBJ1-6): NAGVMQNPRHLVRRRGQEARLRCSPMKGHSHVYWYRQLPEEGLKFMVYLQKENIIDESGMPKERFSAEFPKEGPSILRIQQVVRGDSAAYFCASSQGQKDSPLHFGNGTRLTVT.

This chain joins TRBV15 and TRBJ2-3, with 8 bases matching TRBD2. Germline CDR1 LNHNV, CDR2 YYDKDF (reference sequence). Trimming took 1 base from V and 4 from J; bases not matched to a gene: 4. The CDR3 contains 15 residues. CDR3 nucleotides: TGTGCCACCAGCAGAGCGGGGGGGCCCGCAGATACGCAGTATTTT. It is translated as CATSRAGGPADTQYF.

This clone was seen only a few times. The DNA of the CDR3 is TGTGCCAGCAGTGCGCTGGAACTCTATAGCAATCAGCCCCAGCATTTT. Its protein product is CASSALELYSNQPQHF. The chain recombines TRBV2 with TRBJ1-5; D not resolved. The ends were cut back, 4 bases at V and 0 bases at J, with 13 bases in the middle. The CDR3 sequence is 16 residues long. Germline V lookup: CDR1 SNHLY, CDR2 FYNNEI. Supplemented by reference TRBV2 and TRBJ1-5, the full variable domain reads EPEVTQTPSHQVTQMGQEVILRCVPISNHLYFYWYRQILGQKVEFLVSFYNNEISEKSEIFDDQFSVERPDGSNFTLKIRSTKLEDSAMYFCASSALELYSNQPQHFGDGTRLSIL.

The rearrangement joins TRBV30 to TRBJ1-6; tentative D call: TRBD1 (6 bases). The CDR3 is 14 amino acids. Germline V lookup: CDR1 GTSNPN, CDR2 SVGIG (reference sequence). Trimming pared 3 bases from V and 11 bases from J, leaving 17 bases between. This CDR3 reads CAWSFRQGIAPLHF. The CDR3 region has the DNA TGTGCCTGGAGCTTTCGGCAGGGGATAGCACCCCTCCACTTT.

V and J are TRBV4-1 and TRBJ1-3; 7 bases match TRBD1. In germline, CDR1 is MGHRA, CDR2 YSYEKL. CDR3 length: 15 residues. Trimming at V came to 5 bases and at J to 1 base, leaving 5 bases not matched to a gene. The CDR3 coding sequence is TGCGCCAGCAGCGACAGGGACCTATCTGGAAACACCATATATTTT. This codes for CASSDRDLSGNTIYF.

The chain has TRBV19 and TRBJ1-5; D is undetermined. V lost 8 bases and J lost 0, with 11 bases in between. The CDR3 length is 14 residues. Germline V gene sequence: CDR1 LNHDA, CDR2 SQIVND (reference sequence). For the CDR3, the DNA is TGTGCCAGTCGAACAGATTATAGCAATCAGCCCCAGCATTTT. This sequence encodes CASRTDYSNQPQHF. Filled out from reference TRBV19 and TRBJ1-5, the complete variable domain reads DGGITQSPKYLFRKEGQNVTLSCEQNLNHDAMYWYRQDPGQGLRLIYYSQIVNDFQKGDIAEGYSVSREKKESFPLTVTSAQKNPTAFYLCASRTDYSNQPQHFGDGTRLSIL.

The J gene is TRBJ1-3, the V gene TRBV12-3 or TRBV12-4; no reliable D call. CDR3 length: 12 amino acids. V lost 6 bases and J lost 0, with 3 bases in between. The chain's CDR3 is CASRTSGNTIYF. Written as DNA, the CDR3 is TGTGCCAGCAGGACCTCTGGAAACACCATATATTTT.

The chain combines TRBV2 with TRBJ2-7; 7 bases agree with TRBD1. The CDR3 is 12 residues long. With 10 bases clipped from V and 5 bases from J, the junction kept 8 bases outside the gene matches. In germline, CDR1 is SNHLY, CDR2 FYNNEI. CDR3 DNA: TGTGCCACCCAGGGGCAGGGGGACGAGCAGTACTTC. Protein product: CATQGQGDEQYF.

This chain joins TRBV29-1 and TRBJ2-7; 8 bases line up with TRBD1. The CDR3 has 18 amino acids. Trimming removed 0 bases from V and 4 bases from J; junction bases left unmatched: 17. Germline values: CDR1 SQVTM, CDR2 ANQGSEA. The chain's CDR3 is CSVEDNGSGGSSRYEQYF. The CDR3, as DNA: TGCAGCGTTGAAGATAACGGGTCAGGGGGCTCTTCGAGGTACGAGCAGTACTTC.

The chain combines TRBV7-6 with TRBJ1-4; TRBD1 matches at 9 bases. The CDR3 runs to 15 residues. V dropped 0 bases and J dropped 11; count of bases not matched to a gene: 7. Germline V gives CDR1 SGHVS, CDR2 FNYEAQ. CDR3 in amino acids: CASSLATRTGEKLFF. The DNA of the CDR3 is TGTGCCAGCAGCTTAGCTACTCGGACAGGGGAGAAACTGTTTTTT.

The chain employs TRBV21-1 and TRBJ2-3; the tabulated D call, TRBD2, remains unverified against the DNA. TRBV21-1 is a documented pseudogene. The CDR3 has 13 amino acids. The CDR3 DNA reads as TGTGCCAGCAGCAAAGAGCTCACAGATACGCAGTATTTT. The encoded protein is CASSKELTDTQYF.

This clone came up once. The chain uses TRBV2 and TRBJ2-7; D perhaps matches TRBD2 (7 bases). CDR3 length: 14 residues. Germline V gene lookup returns CDR1 SNHLY and CDR2 FYNNEI. Between the trimmed V and J ends, which lost 7 bases and 7 bases, there was a span of 20 bases. CDR3 loop: CASNKMAGAGEQYF. The DNA of the CDR3 is TGTGCCAGCAATAAGATGGCGGGGGCGGGAGAGCAGTACTTC. Filled out from reference TRBV2 and TRBJ2-7, the complete variable domain reads EPEVTQTPSHQVTQMGQEVILRCVPISNHLYFYWYRQILGQKVEFLVSFYNNEISEKSEIFDDQFSVERPDGSNFTLKIRSTKLEDSAMYFCASNKMAGAGEQYFGPGTRLTVT.